This is a list of T cell receptor beta chains from one sample in a study of T cell responses to AZD1222 COVID-19 vaccine. Produced via immunoSEQ multiplex PCR; TCRdb's table is partial and in-frame only. The table includes 65,000 to 90,000 clones, 70% to 90% detected once. Specimen: peripheral blood, collected 28 days after the second AZD1222 dose. The receptors shown here come from an adult who received the AZD1222 COVID-19 vaccine. CDR3s include the opening cysteine and the closing phenylalanine or tryptophan. Each record gives: J gene, D gene, V gene, clone size, CDR3 DNA, CDR3 protein. A D gene is named only where the DNA matches it firmly. The size entry is marked missing in some rows and otherwise reads once, few, many or a size class.

>TRBJ1-1|TRBD1|TRBV19|once
TGTGCCAGTAGCCCCGGGACAGGTCGGAACACTGAAGCTTTCTTT
CASSPGTGRNTEAFF
>TRBJ2-5|.|TRBV6-5|.
TGTGCCAGCAGCCGGCTGCTGGAGACCCAGTACTTC
CASSRLLETQYF
>TRBJ2-1|TRBD2|TRBV5-1|.
TGCGCCAGCAGTCTCACTAGCGGGAGGGGGTGGAATGAGCAGTTCTTC
CASSLTSGRGWNEQFF
>TRBJ1-6|.|TRBV18|.
TGTGCCAGCTCAACTTCCCAGGTCCTAGGGGCCTCGGGCGATAATTCACCCCTCCACTTT
CASSTSQVLGASGDNSPLHF
>TRBJ1-1|.|TRBV3-1/TRBV3-2|.
TGTGCCAGCAGCCAAGGAGGCAAGAACAGCAAGATGGGCACTGAAGCTTTCTTT
CASSQGGKNSKMGTEAFF
>TRBJ1-4|TRBD1|TRBV27|.
TGTGCCAGCAGTTTGGACAGGGGAGGTGAAAAACTGTTTTTT
CASSLDRGGEKLFF
>TRBJ2-3|TRBD1|TRBV6-5|.
TGTGCCAGCAGACCCGGACAGGGGGCTATAGATACGCAGTATTTT
CASRPGQGAIDTQYF
>TRBJ2-3|.|TRBV6-5|.
TGTGCCAGCAGACTAACCCTCACGGATACGCAGTATTTT
CASRLTLTDTQYF
>TRBJ1-2|.|TRBV10-3|.
TGTGCCATCAGTGATTCCCGGGACGGGCTATTTAGCTACACCTTC
CAISDSRDGLFSYTF
>TRBJ2-1|.|TRBV6-5|.
TGTGCCAGCAGTTACAGGGAGGTGTACAATGAGCAGTTCTTC
CASSYREVYNEQFF
>TRBJ2-5|TRBD2|TRBV29-1|.
TGCAGCGTTGAAGGGGCGGGAGCGGGAGAGACCCAGTACTTC
CSVEGAGAGETQYF